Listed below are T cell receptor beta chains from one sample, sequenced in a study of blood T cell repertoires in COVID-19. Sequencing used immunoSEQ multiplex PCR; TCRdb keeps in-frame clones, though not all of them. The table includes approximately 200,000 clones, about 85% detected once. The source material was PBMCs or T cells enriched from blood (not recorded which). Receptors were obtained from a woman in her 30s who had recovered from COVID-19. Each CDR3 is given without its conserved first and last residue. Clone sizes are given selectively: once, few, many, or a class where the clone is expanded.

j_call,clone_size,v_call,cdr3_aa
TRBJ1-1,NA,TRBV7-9,ASSHDSSTEAF
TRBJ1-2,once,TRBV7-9,ASSSQRNYGYT
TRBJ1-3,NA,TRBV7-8,ASSLVQGDTIY
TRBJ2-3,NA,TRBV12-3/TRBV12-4,ASSPTRVDTQY
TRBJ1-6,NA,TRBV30,AWRSRTGGRFTLH
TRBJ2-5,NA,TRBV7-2,ASSPPAGLESQY
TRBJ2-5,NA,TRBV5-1,ASSRDSLQETQY
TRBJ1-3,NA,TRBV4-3,ASSPTGDGNTIY
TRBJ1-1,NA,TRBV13,ASSGQGRTEAF
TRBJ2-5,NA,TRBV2,ASSVLDWGTQY
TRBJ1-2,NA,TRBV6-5,ASSPRTAKYGYT
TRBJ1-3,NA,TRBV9,ASSVELSGNTIY
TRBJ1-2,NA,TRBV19,ASSPRGDYGYT
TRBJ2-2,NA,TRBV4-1,ASSLAGQGTAGELF
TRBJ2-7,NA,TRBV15,ATSRERGGRYEQY
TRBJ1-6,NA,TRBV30,AWHSSYNSPLH
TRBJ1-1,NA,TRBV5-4,ASSLETGGSTEAF
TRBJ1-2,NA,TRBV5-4,ASSDGTLRGNYGYT
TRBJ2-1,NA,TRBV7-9,ASSPGLAVYNEQF
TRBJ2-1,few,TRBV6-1,ASSEETGGYNEQF
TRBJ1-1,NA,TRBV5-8,ASSPRGQGALNTEAF